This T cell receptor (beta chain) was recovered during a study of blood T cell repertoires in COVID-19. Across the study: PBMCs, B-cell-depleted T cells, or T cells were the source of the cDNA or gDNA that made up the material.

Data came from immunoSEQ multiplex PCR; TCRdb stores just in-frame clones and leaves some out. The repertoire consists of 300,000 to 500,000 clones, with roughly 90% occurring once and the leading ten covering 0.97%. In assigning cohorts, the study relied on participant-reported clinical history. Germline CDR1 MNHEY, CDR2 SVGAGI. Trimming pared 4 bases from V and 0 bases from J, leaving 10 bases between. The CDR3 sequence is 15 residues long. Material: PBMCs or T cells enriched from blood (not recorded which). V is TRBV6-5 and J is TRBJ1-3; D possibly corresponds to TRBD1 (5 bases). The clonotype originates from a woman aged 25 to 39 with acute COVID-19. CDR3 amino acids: CASSSTVNSGNTIYF. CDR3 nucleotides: TGTGCCAGCAGTTCGACAGTAAACTCTGGAAACACCATATATTTT.